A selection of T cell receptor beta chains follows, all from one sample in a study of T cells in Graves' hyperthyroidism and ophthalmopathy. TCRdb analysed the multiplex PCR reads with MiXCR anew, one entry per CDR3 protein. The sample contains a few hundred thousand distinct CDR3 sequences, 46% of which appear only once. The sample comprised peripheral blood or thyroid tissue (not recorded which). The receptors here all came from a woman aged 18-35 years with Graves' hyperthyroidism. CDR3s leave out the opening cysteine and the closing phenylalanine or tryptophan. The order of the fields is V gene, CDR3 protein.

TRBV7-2,ASSLRGAGTGELF
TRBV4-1,ASSEQQGGGSPLH
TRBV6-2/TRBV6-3,ASSATITRNTEAF
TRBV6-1,ASSGPGGTEAF
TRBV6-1,ASSSRTGRVTEAF
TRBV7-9,ASSLARGLRGAYEQY
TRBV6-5,ASSYGAGRV
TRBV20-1,SAPGLASAYEQY
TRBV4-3,ASSQEHGVTYEQY
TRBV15,ATSRRGTGGYEQY
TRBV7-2,ASSLAPRYYGYT
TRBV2,ASSYPQGASYEQY
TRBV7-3,ASSLKGWSTNEKLF
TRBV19,ASTVTGTGDKQY